This T cell receptor beta chain was sequenced for a study of T cell responses to AZD1222 COVID-19 vaccine. This clone appeared a single time. Its antigen is not known. This table comes from immunoSEQ multiplex PCR, and its TCRdb copy is limited to in-frame clones, with some not included. This sample has roughly 80,000 clones, with approximately 90% found just once. Pooled together were second doses at about 4 or about 12 weeks. With 4 bases clipped from V and 4 bases from J, the junction kept 4 bases outside the gene matches. The CDR3 runs to 14 residues. Germline V gene data show CDR1 as SGHNT and CDR2 as YYREEE (reference sequence). Points from the study as a whole: The breadth and depth of Spike-specific TCRs increased once two AZD1222 doses had been given. White British people made up most donors, females outnumbered males, and clonal diversity was possibly underestimated.

The receptor's source is an adult who received the AZD1222 COVID-19 vaccine. The sample was peripheral blood, taken 28 days after the second AZD1222 dose. The chain joins TRBV5-4 to TRBJ1-3, with 8 bases that match TRBD1. As DNA, the CDR3 is TGTGCCAGCAGCGAAAGGACAGGGGGAAACACCATATATTTT. Translation gives CASSERTGGNTIYF. Complete variable domain (other parts from reference TRBV5-4 and TRBJ1-3): ETGVTQSPTHLIKTRGQQVTLRCSSQSGHNTVSWYQQALGQGPQFIFQYYREEENGRGNFPPRFSGLQFPNYSSELNVNALELDDSALYLCASSERTGGNTIYFGEGSWLTVV.